These 8 T cell receptor beta chains came from one sample sequenced in a study of cytomegalovirus exposure and HLA in healthy donors. Researchers ran the PCR with 60 Vbeta and 13 Jbeta primers. The data were produced by immunoSEQ multiplex PCR, yet TCRdb's version contains in-frame clones alone and is incomplete. The sample lists 130,000 or so clones, around four fifths occurring once. The sample consisted of PBMCs. These receptor sequences come from a woman between 40 and 50 years old in good health and CMV-seropositive.

The chain recombines TRBV6-6 with TRBJ2-2; 11 bases are a match to TRBD2. The CDR3 is made up of 15 amino acids. V lost 4 bases and J lost 5; bases outside the gene matches: 3. From germline, CDR1 is MNHNY and CDR2 SVGAGI (reference sequence). The chain's CDR3 is CASSLLAGETGELFF. In nucleotides, the CDR3 is TGTGCCAGCAGTTTACTAGCGGGGGAGACCGGGGAGCTGTTTTTT.

CDR3 residues: CASRTGGYGYTF. In nucleotides, the CDR3 is TGTGCCAGCAGGACCGGGGGCTATGGCTACACCTTC. The genes are TRBV6-5 and TRBJ1-2; possibly TRBD1 for D (5 bases). The CDR3 consists of 12 residues. V lost 6 bases and J 4 bases, leaving 9 bases between the germline ends. The germline V gene encodes CDR1 MNHEY and CDR2 SVGAGI.

V is TRBV4-3 and J is TRBJ2-3; 8 bases fit TRBD1. Trimming took 2 bases from V and 0 from J; bases not matched to a gene: 4. Germline V gene sequence: CDR1 LGHNA, CDR2 YSLEER. CDR3 length equals 16 residues. DNA for the CDR3: TGCGCCAGCAGCCAACGACAGGGGTCGAGCACAGATACGCAGTATTTT. Protein: CASSQRQGSSTDTQYF.

This clone was seen a handful of times. Here the CDR3 DNA reads TGTGCCAGCAGATCCATAGGGGGCTCTGGAAACACCATATATTTT. This sequence encodes CASRSIGGSGNTIYF. The V call is TRBV28, the J call TRBJ1-3; a weak D match, TRBD1 (6 bases). Germline V gene lookup returns CDR1 MDHEN and CDR2 SYDVKM. This CDR3 has 15 amino acids. The ends were cut back, 6 bases at V and 0 bases at J, with 12 bases in the middle.

V is TRBV4-1 and J is TRBJ2-1, with 8 bases identical to TRBD2. J lost 0 bases, V lost 4 bases, and 5 bases had no gene match. The CDR3 loop spans 16 amino acids. Per germline, CDR1 MGHRA and CDR2 YSYEKL. CDR3 DNA: TGCGCCAGCAGCCGGGGCGGGGGGAGCTCCTACAATGAGCAGTTCTTC. Translating it yields CASSRGGGSSYNEQFF.

This rearrangement joins TRBV5-4 to TRBJ1-1, with TRBD1 matching over 8 bases. Germline CDR1 and CDR2: SGHNT and YYREEE (reference sequence). J was trimmed by 7 bases and V by 0 bases; bases with no gene match: 8. The CDR3 runs to 15 residues. CDR3 coding DNA: TGTGCCAGCAGCTTGGCGTACAGGGGGACGCTTGAAGCTTTCTTT. It codes for CASSLAYRGTLEAFF.

The chain links TRBV11-3 to TRBJ2-7, with TRBD1 as a possible D gene (5 bases). There are 17 residues in the CDR3. V was trimmed by 2 bases and J by 1 base, leaving 18 bases between them. CDR1 and CDR2 (germline): SGHNT, YENEEA. The CDR3 bases are TGTGCCAGCAGCTTAACCGACCCCAAAGGACAATCCTACGAGCAGTACTTC. Its translation is CASSLTDPKGQSYEQYF.

The genes are TRBV4-3 and TRBJ2-1; 9 bases line up with TRBD2. This CDR3 has 17 residues. Germline V gives CDR1 LGHNA, CDR2 YSLEER. V lost 1 base, J lost 8 bases, and 12 bases stayed unmatched. The CDR3 reads CASSQGVGAGGFYEQFF. The CDR3, as DNA: TGCGCCAGCAGCCAAGGGGTAGGAGCGGGAGGTTTCTATGAGCAGTTCTTC.